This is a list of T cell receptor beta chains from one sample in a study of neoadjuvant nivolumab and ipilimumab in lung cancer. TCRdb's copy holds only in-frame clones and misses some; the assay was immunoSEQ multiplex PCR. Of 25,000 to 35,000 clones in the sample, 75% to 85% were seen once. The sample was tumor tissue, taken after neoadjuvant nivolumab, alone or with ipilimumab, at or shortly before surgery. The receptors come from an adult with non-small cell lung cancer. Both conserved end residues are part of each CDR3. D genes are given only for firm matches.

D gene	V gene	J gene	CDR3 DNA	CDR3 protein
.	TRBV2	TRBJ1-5	TGTGCCAGCAGGGCCGCTCAGGGTCTAGTGCCCCAGCATTTT	CASRAAQGLVPQHF
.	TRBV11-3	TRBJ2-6	TGTGCCAGCAGCTCCCGATCTGGGGCCAACGTCCTGACTTTC	CASSSRSGANVLTF
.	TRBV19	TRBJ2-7	TGTGCCAGTACCCCGGTGGCAGGGGATAGCGAGCAGTACTTC	CASTPVAGDSEQYF
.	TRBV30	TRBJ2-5	TGTGCCTGGAGTGAACAGGGAGAGACCCAGTACTTC	CAWSEQGETQYF
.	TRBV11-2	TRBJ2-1	TGTGCCAGCAGCTTAGATAGTCTAGCACCATTCTTC	CASSLDSLAPFF
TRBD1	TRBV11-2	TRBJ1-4	TGTGCCAGCAGCCCGGGACAGGGGGATGAAAAACTGTTTTTT	CASSPGQGDEKLFF
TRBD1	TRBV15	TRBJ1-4	TGTGCCACCAGCAGTACACAGGGGGCGAGGGCTAATGAAAAACTGTTTTTT	CATSSTQGARANEKLFF
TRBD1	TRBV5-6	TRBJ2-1	TGTGCCAGCAGCTTGTCAGGGACAGGGCAGTTCAGCTCCTACAATGAGCAGTTCTTC	CASSLSGTGQFSSYNEQFF
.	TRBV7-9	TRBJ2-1	TGTGCCAGCAGAGATAGGGGGGTCTACAATGAGCAGTTCTTC	CASRDRGVYNEQFF
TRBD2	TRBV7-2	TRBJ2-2	TGTGCCAGCAGCTTAAGGGGAGTTGGAGCTAGCGGCGCCGGGGAGCTGTTTTTT	CASSLRGVGASGAGELFF
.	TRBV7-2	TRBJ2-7	TGTGCCAGCAGCCGGGAATATGACTACGAGCAGTACTTC	CASSREYDYEQYF
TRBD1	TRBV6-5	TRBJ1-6	TGTGCCAGCACCCAAGGCAGGGGGAGTAATTCACCCCTCCACTTT	CASTQGRGSNSPLHF
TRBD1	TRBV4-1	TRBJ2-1	TGCGCCAGCAGCCGTTCGGACAGGGATAATCCGGATGAGCAGTTCTTC	CASSRSDRDNPDEQFF